Below are 11 T cell receptor beta chains sequenced from a single sample in a study of T cells in Graves' hyperthyroidism and ophthalmopathy. The CDR3 regions of TCR beta were amplified from RNA transcripts. The primer set for the first-round RT-PCR of the TCR CDR3 was HTBI. TCRdb independently ran MiXCR on the multiplex PCR reads; one entry per CDR3 protein. Of 350,000 or so distinct CDR3 sequences detected, around 18% appear once; the ten largest clones hold roughly 16%. The material sequenced was blood. The receptors were gathered from a woman aged 40 to 50 with Graves' ophthalmopathy.

This clonotype appeared many times. The genes are TRBV6-1 and TRBJ1-2; D is ambiguous. This CDR3 has 13 amino acids. Germline lookup yields CDR1 MNHNS and CDR2 SASEGT. The germline V and J ends were trimmed by 1 base and 4 bases, with 7 bases remaining between them. CDR3 protein: CASSEEGRYGYTF. CDR3 DNA sequence: TGTGCCAGCAGTGAAGAGGGCCGCTATGGCTACACCTTC.

This clonotype was counted ten times or more. The chain is built from TRBV14 and TRBJ2-7; D perhaps matches TRBD1 (5 bases). Trimming took off 0 bases at V and 3 bases at J, with 21 bases between the two ends. Germline CDR1 reads SGHDN; CDR2 reads FVKESK. The CDR3 covers 18 residues. CDR3 DNA sequence: TGTGCCAGCAGCCAAGAAGTCAGGGAAGCAGAGCCCGACTACGAGCAGTACTTC. This translates into CASSQEVREAEPDYEQYF. Based on the CDR3 plus reference TRBV14 and TRBJ2-7, the full variable domain is EAGVTQFPSHSVIEKGQTVTLRCDPISGHDNLYWYRRVMGKEIKFLLHFVKESKQDESGMPNNRFLAERTGGTYSTLKVQPAELEDSGVYFCASSQEVREAEPDYEQYFGPGTRLTVT.

J is TRBJ2-5 and V is TRBV28; D might be TRBD1 or TRBD2, each matching 6 bases. V was pared by 3 bases and J by 2 bases, with 16 bases between. The CDR3 runs 16 residues. CDR1 and CDR2 from the germline V gene are MDHEN and SYDVKM. CDR3 residues: CASSFLARGGQETQYF. The DNA of the CDR3 is TGTGCCAGCAGTTTTCTCGCCAGGGGAGGTCAAGAGACCCAGTACTTC.

A few counts support this clonotype. The DNA of the CDR3 is TGTGCCAGCAGCTTAGCGCGAGGGCCGACCGGGGAGCTGTTTTTT. It is translated as CASSLARGPTGELFF. The J gene is TRBJ2-2, the V gene TRBV7-9, with D maybe TRBD2 (5 bases). This CDR3 is built from 15 residues. Trimming pared 0 bases from V and 5 bases from J, leaving 10 bases between. Germline lookup yields CDR1 SEHNR and CDR2 FQNEAQ (reference sequence).

This clonotype was counted many times. J is TRBJ2-7 and V is TRBV6-1; TRBD2 matches at 7 bases. Germline CDR1 reads MNHNS; CDR2 reads SASEGT. Unmatched junction bases numbered 6, after V lost 5 bases and J lost 5 bases. This CDR3 contains 13 residues. The CDR3 is CASSKRLANEQYF. CDR3 DNA sequence: TGTGCCAGCAGTAAGCGACTAGCCAACGAGCAGTACTTC.

The V gene is TRBV2, the J gene TRBJ1-1; 7 bases match TRBD1. The length of the CDR3 is 15 residues. Unmatched junction bases numbered 7, after V lost 6 bases and J lost 0 bases. CDR1 and CDR2 from the germline V gene are SNHLY and FYNNEI. CDR3 sequence reads: CASSPTGVMNTEAFF. The CDR3 DNA follows: TGTGCCAGCAGCCCCACAGGGGTGATGAACACTGAAGCTTTCTTT.

The rearrangement uses TRBV10-3 and TRBJ2-5; 9 bases are shared with TRBD2. Trimming took 0 bases from V and 9 from J; bases not matched to a gene: 8. This CDR3 has 15 residues. Germline CDR1 ENHRY, CDR2 SYGVKD. The CDR3 nucleotides read TGTGCCATCAGTGAGTCAGTAGCGGGAGTAAGGGCCCAGTACTTC. Translated, it gives CAISESVAGVRAQYF.

This clonotype was counted at least ten times. This chain links TRBV28 with TRBJ2-2; 9 nucleotides match TRBD1. The CDR3 is 15 amino acids. In germline, CDR1 is MDHEN, CDR2 SYDVKM. Trimming cost V 5 bases and J 8 bases; bases outside gene matches: 9. CDR3 in amino acids: CASSPPGQGYGELFF. CDR3 sequence (DNA): TGTGCCAGCAGTCCACCGGGACAGGGTTATGGGGAGCTGTTTTTT.

This clonotype was detected ten times or more. This chain connects TRBV10-3 to TRBJ1-3; D gene uncertain. Trimming cost V 5 bases and J 2 bases, with 10 bases left between them. CDR1 is ENHRY and CDR2 is SYGVKD in the germline V gene. The CDR3 is 14 residues long. CDR3 loop: CAISTTETGNTIYF. The CDR3 bases are TGTGCCATCAGTACGACCGAGACTGGAAACACCATATATTTT.

This clonotype was counted many times. This rearrangement joins TRBV5-6 to TRBJ1-2; D is uncertain. Trimming stripped 6 bases from V and 4 bases from J, with 16 bases between. Germline assignment: CDR1 SGHDT and CDR2 YYEEEE. The CDR3 consists of 14 residues. This CDR3 reads CASTWESEGYGYTF. The CDR3 DNA reads as TGTGCCAGCACCTGGGAGTCGGAGGGCTATGGCTACACCTTC.

As regards this clonotype: It may be a read error: a sequence one base away is much more abundant. V and J are TRBV11-2 and TRBJ2-4; 11 nucleotides match TRBD2. The CDR3 is made up of 17 amino acids. CDR1 is SGHAT, CDR2 FQNNGV, per germline. CDR3 nucleotides: TGTTCCAGCAGCTTAGGGACTAGCGGACTAGCCAAAAACATTCAGTACTTC. Translation: CSSSLGTSGLAKNIQYF.